This is a list of T cell receptor beta chains from one sample in a study of beta chain features in type 1 diabetes. Data came from immunoSEQ multiplex PCR; TCRdb stores just in-frame clones and leaves some out. The sample yields 160,000 or so clones, roughly 10% seen once. Sequenced material: central memory CD4+ T cells from blood. The source of these receptors is a woman aged 25 to 39 with type 1 diabetes. The CDR3 runs from the conserved cysteine through the conserved F or W. For some rows the clone size is stated as once, few or many, or as a class when expanded; others skip it.

V	size	CDR3
TRBV7-9	few	CASSLIAGGTEQYF
TRBV6-7	NA	CASTGTTLSLYEQYF
TRBV7-7	NA	CASSLTVNTEAFF
TRBV20-1	NA	CSTSRGYEQYF
TRBV5-1	few	CASSFGSGETQYF
TRBV27	few	CASTVSGQAWDEQFF
TRBV6-6	few	CASRVQERYNEQFF
TRBV5-1	few	CASTLAGTGPPYTF
TRBV7-2	NA	CASSPRPQGSQGYTF
TRBV5-1	NA	CASSNLGGSYGYTF
TRBV15	NA	CATSETRGQFF
TRBV5-4	few	CASSLGALEGPNYGYTF
TRBV5-1	NA	CASSPDLTTGLSGNTIYF
TRBV5-5	NA	CASSLGSARQETQYF
TRBV5-6	few	CASSSGTEQNYGYTF
TRBV28	few	CASYGAAATNEKLFF
TRBV5-4	few	CASSRSGSAADTQYF
TRBV18	NA	CASSPPGQGEHTEAFF
TRBV6-5	NA	CASSFRTGGITDTQYF
TRBV30	NA	CAWSEYYEQYF
TRBV6-6	NA	CASSSGQVGNTIYF
TRBV5-4	few	CASSPSLSLGETQYF
TRBV29-1	few	CSVAFREGTDTQYF
TRBV20-1	NA	CSAGRDPQYF